A selection of T cell receptor beta chains follows, all from one sample in a study of CD8+ T cells in alopecia areata. Sequenced by immunoSEQ multiplex PCR; TCRdb stores in-frame clones only, minus some. The sample carries more than 150,000 clones, more than 55% recorded once. The sequencing used CD4+ T cells sorted from blood, collected at week 4, from a patient treated with tofacitinib. The receptors shown here come from a human donor with alopecia areata. The CDR3 runs from the conserved cysteine through the conserved F or W. D genes are given only for firm matches. Some rows mark clone size as missing; the rest say once, few, many or name a class of expanded clone.

v_gene,j_gene,abundance,d_gene,CDR3nt,CDR3aa
TRBV6-5,TRBJ1-2,NA,NA,TGTGCCATCAGTGAACAGGGCTATGGCTACACCTTC,CAISEQGYGYTF
TRBV10-3,TRBJ2-2,NA,TRBD1,TGTGCCATCAACCGGGAGGGACAGGGGGGCACCGGGGAGCTGTTTTTT,CAINREGQGGTGELFF
TRBV7-2,TRBJ2-1,NA,NA,TGTGCCAGCAGCTTTTTAAGAGATCAGAACAATGAGCAGTTCTTC,CASSFLRDQNNEQFF
TRBV30,TRBJ1-1,NA,NA,TGTGCCTGGAGCGGTTTGGAGTCGGCAGCTTTCTTT,CAWSGLESAAFF
TRBV18,TRBJ1-1,NA,NA,TGTGCCAGCTCACCTAGTCCGGACAGCTACACTGAAGCTTTCTTT,CASSPSPDSYTEAFF
TRBV11-2,TRBJ1-1,NA,NA,TGTGCCAGCAGCTTACTCGCACAGAACACTGAAGCTTTCTTT,CASSLLAQNTEAFF
TRBV28,TRBJ1-5,few,TRBD1,TGTGCCAGCAGTTTAAGGGACAGACGGAGCAATCAGCCCCAGCATTTT,CASSLRDRRSNQPQHF
TRBV23-1,TRBJ1-2,many,NA,TGCGCCAGCAGTCAATCGGCCAGGCTAGGAGGCTATGGCTACACCTTC,CASSQSARLGGYGYTF
TRBV7-2,TRBJ1-3,few,NA,TGTGCCAGCGCCCCGGGTCGGGCTGGAAACACCATATATTTT,CASAPGRAGNTIYF
TRBV29-1,TRBJ1-2,few,TRBD1,TGCAGCGTTGAACCCGCCGGGACAGGGGGCGCGGGACTAACCTTC,CSVEPAGTGGAGLTF
TRBV7-2,TRBJ2-6,few,NA,TGTGCCAGCAGCCCGGACTCTGGGGCCAACGTCCTGACTTTC,CASSPDSGANVLTF
TRBV28,TRBJ1-1,NA,NA,TGTGCCAGCAGTTTGGACACTGAAGCTTTCTTT,CASSLDTEAFF
TRBV4-1,TRBJ1-6,NA,NA,TGCGCCAGCACGGCGAGGTACCGGGACCGTTTCCCTTCACCCCTCCACTTT,CASTARYRDRFPSPLHF